Each of the 16 T cell receptor beta chains below was sequenced from the same sample in a study of T cells in Graves' hyperthyroidism and ophthalmopathy. Amplification of TCR beta CDR3 regions was performed using RNA transcripts as template. The HTBI set primed first-round TCR CDR3 RT-PCR. TCRdb analysed the multiplex PCR reads with MiXCR anew, one entry per CDR3 protein. The sample shows roughly 660,000 distinct CDR3 sequences, 17% of them seen only once. Sequenced: blood. These receptors came from a man aged 50 or older with Graves' hyperthyroidism.

This clonotype turned up a few times. V gene TRBV24-1 combines with J gene TRBJ2-2, with D perhaps matching TRBD1 or TRBD2 (5 bases each). The CDR3 has 16 residues. V was shortened by 3 bases and J by 6 bases, with 16 bases between the two germline ends. CDR1 and CDR2 from the germline V gene are KGHDR and SFDVKD. CDR3 sequence reads: CATSDANEGPAGELFF. The CDR3 DNA reads TGTGCCACCAGTGATGCCAACGAGGGGCCGGCCGGGGAGCTGTTTTTT.

This clonotype was observed a handful of times. CDR3 protein: CATRGANGELFF. The CDR3 nucleotides are TGTGCCACCAGGGGGGCTAACGGGGAGCTGTTTTTT. The rearrangement links TRBV24-1 to TRBJ2-2; a weak D match, TRBD1 (6 bases). The CDR3 loop spans 12 amino acids. CDR1 and CDR2 from the germline V gene are KGHDR and SFDVKD. Trimming cost V 7 bases and J 7 bases, with 9 bases left between them.

The chain couples TRBV12-5 to TRBJ2-5; tentatively, D is TRBD1 or TRBD2 (5 bases each). This CDR3 contains 16 residues. Trimming stripped 1 base from V and 5 bases from J, with 17 bases between. Germline V gives CDR1 LGHNT, CDR2 FRNRAP. CDR3: CASGLGRMGEPETQYF. The CDR3 DNA follows: TGTGCTAGTGGTTTGGGGCGAATGGGGGAACCCGAGACCCAGTACTTC.

This clonotype was seen at least ten times. This sequence joins TRBV28 and TRBJ1-1, with no clear D. Trimming cost V 5 bases and J 4 bases, with 14 bases left between them. In germline, CDR1 is MDHEN, CDR2 SYDVKM. This CDR3 is built from 14 residues. Here the CDR3 reads CASSLDSFSTEAFF. DNA of the CDR3: TGTGCCAGCAGTCTCGACTCGTTTTCCACTGAAGCTTTCTTT.

This clonotype came up many times. The CDR3 sequence is CATSDIGYEQYF. The DNA for the CDR3 is TGTGCCACCAGTGATATAGGCTACGAGCAGTACTTC. The chain employs TRBV24-1 and TRBJ2-7; D is ambiguous. From germline, CDR1 is KGHDR and CDR2 SFDVKD. Trimming cost V 3 bases and J 3 bases, with 5 bases left between them. The CDR3 length is 12 residues.

This clonotype was detected only once. The chain uses TRBV7-8 and TRBJ1-2, with D tentatively TRBD1 (5 bases). This CDR3 is 18 amino acids long. CDR1 is SGHVS, CDR2 FQNEAQ, per germline. Trimming took 6 bases from V and 0 from J, leaving 23 bases between them. The CDR3 loop is CASSLTGLAGHTNYGYTF. As DNA, the CDR3 is TGTGCCAGCAGTCTCACCGGGTTGGCAGGGCATACTAACTATGGCTACACCTTC. Filled out from reference TRBV7-8 and TRBJ1-2, the complete variable domain reads GAGVSQSPRYKVAKRGQDVALRCDPISGHVSLFWYQQALGQGPEFLTYFQNEAQLDKSGLPSDRFFAERPEGSVSTLKIQRTQQEDSAVYLCASSLTGLAGHTNYGYTFGSGTRLTVV.

This clonotype was seen many times. The chain couples TRBV2 to TRBJ2-5; the match to TRBD2 covers 8 bases. J lost 2 bases, V lost 1 base, and 6 bases had no gene match. CDR1 and CDR2 (germline): SNHLY, FYNNEI. The length of the CDR3 is 16 residues. Here the CDR3 reads CASSEEDSGKQETQYF. Written as DNA, the CDR3 is TGTGCCAGCAGTGAAGAGGATAGCGGGAAACAAGAGACCCAGTACTTC.

This clonotype was counted only a few times. In DNA, the CDR3 is TGCAGTGCTAGGTTGGGACTAGCGGGGCTCACAGATACGCAGTATTTT. Translating it yields CSARLGLAGLTDTQYF. The rearrangement uses TRBV20-1 and TRBJ2-3; 13 nucleotides line up with TRBD2. The CDR3 loop spans 16 amino acids. In germline, CDR1 is DFQATT, CDR2 SNEGSKA (reference sequence). With V trimmed by 3 bases and J by 2 bases, 5 bases remained unmatched.

Note on this clonotype: A much larger clone lies one base from this, so it may be a read error. Without the conserved terminal phenylalanine or tryptophan, this CDR3 likely stems from a read error. V usage is TRBV6-2 or TRBV6-3 and J usage is TRBJ2-1; D is uncertain. This CDR3 is 17 amino acids long. The V gene's germline CDR1 is MNHEY and CDR2 SVGEGT. V was shortened by 2 bases and J by 5 bases, with 19 bases between the two germline ends. The CDR3 nucleotides read TGTGCCAGCAGTTACCAAGCCGGGTACGAATTAGACAATGAGCAGTTCCTC. Translation: CASSYQAGYELDNEQFL.

A few counts support this clonotype. The gene calls are TRBV6-1 and TRBJ1-1; TRBD1 might be the D (5 bases). CDR3 length: 14 amino acids. Trimming removed 7 bases at V and 5 bases at J, with 17 bases between. Germline V gene sequence: CDR1 MNHNS, CDR2 SASEGT. The CDR3 spells CASTSQAPRTEAFF. CDR3 in DNA: TGTGCCAGCACTTCACAGGCCCCGAGGACTGAAGCTTTCTTT.

This clonotype occurred many times. This sequence joins TRBV28 and TRBJ2-7, with 7 nucleotides matching TRBD1. This CDR3 contains 15 residues. V shed 2 bases and J 0 bases; nucleotides not matched to a gene: 4. Germline assignment: CDR1 MDHEN and CDR2 SYDVKM. The CDR3, as DNA: TGTGCCAGCAGTTTACCCCGGGACAGCTCCTACGAGCAGTACTTC. This sequence encodes CASSLPRDSSYEQYF.

Many counts were recorded for this clonotype. The rearrangement uses TRBV19 and TRBJ2-2, with D tentatively TRBD2 (5 bases). Per the germline V gene, CDR1 is LNHDA and CDR2 is SQIVND (reference sequence). The CDR3 covers 16 residues. The ends were cut back, 6 bases at V and 0 bases at J, with 14 bases in the middle. In DNA form, the CDR3 reads TGTGCCAGTAGACTTCAGCGGCTAGCGAACACCGGGGAGCTGTTTTTT. Translating gives CASRLQRLANTGELFF.

This clonotype was counted ten times or more. This chain connects TRBV28 to TRBJ1-4; TRBD1 aligns across 7 bases. J gave up 11 bases and V 5 bases, and 14 bases lay outside the gene matches. The CDR3 loop spans 15 amino acids. Germline V gene lookup returns CDR1 MDHEN and CDR2 SYDVKM. The CDR3 sequence: CASSAPETGTTKLFF. The CDR3 DNA reads as TGTGCCAGCAGTGCCCCCGAGACAGGGACCACCAAACTGTTTTTT.

The gene calls are TRBV7-3 and TRBJ2-5; 7 bases align to TRBD2. From germline, CDR1 is SGHTA and CDR2 FQGTGA. This CDR3 is built from 15 residues. V shed 5 bases and J 2 bases; nucleotides not matched to a gene: 8. The CDR3 DNA reads as TGTGCCAGCAGCCCCGGGACTACACGACAAGAGACCCAGTACTTC. Its protein is CASSPGTTRQETQYF. Complete variable domain (other parts from reference TRBV7-3 and TRBJ2-5): GAGVSQTPSNKVTEKGKYVELRCDPISGHTALYWYRQSLGQGPEFLIYFQGTGAADDSGLPNDRFFAVRPEGSVSTLKIQRTERGDSAVYLCASSPGTTRQETQYFGPGTRLLVL.

This clonotype was seen only a few times. Sequence at one end of the junction differs from germline and may be a read error. The rearrangement uses TRBV27 and TRBJ2-3; no firm D call. The CDR3 contains 12 residues. The germline V gene encodes CDR1 MNHEY and CDR2 SMNVEV (reference sequence). CDR3 DNA sequence: TGTGCCAGCAGCCCATATGGAGATGCGCAGTATTTT. It encodes CASSPYGDAQYF.

This clonotype was counted only a few times. The rearrangement joins TRBV4-1 to TRBJ2-3; D gene uncertain. Germline lookup yields CDR1 MGHRA and CDR2 YSYEKL. The CDR3 runs 14 residues. V shed 1 base and J shed 2 bases, with 7 bases lying between them. The DNA of the CDR3 is TGCGCCAGCAGCCAAGGAATTTCCACAGATACGCAGTATTTT. Protein: CASSQGISTDTQYF.